This is a list of T cell receptor beta chains from one sample in a study of regulatory T cells in long-lasting Graves disease. TCRdb itself ran the multiplex PCR reads through MiXCR, one entry per CDR3 protein. The table includes more than 300,000 distinct CDR3 sequences, roughly 16% detected once. This sample comprised peripheral blood mononuclear cells (PBMCs), obtained at new diagnosis, from a patient treated with antithyroid drugs. The origin of the receptors is a female donor with Graves disease. CDR3s include the opening cysteine and the closing phenylalanine or tryptophan. Each record gives: clone size, D gene, V gene, J gene, CDR3 protein, CDR3 DNA. A D gene is named only where the DNA matches it firmly. The size entry is marked missing in some rows and otherwise reads once, few, many or a size class.

many	TRBD1	TRBV20-1	TRBJ1-5	CSARDPTTSTGGGQPQHF	TGCAGTGCTAGAGACCCTACAACCTCGACAGGGGGTGGTCAGCCCCAGCATTTT
once	TRBD1	TRBV7-9	TRBJ1-1	CASSASTDRLTEAFF	TGTGCCAGCAGCGCAAGCACGGACAGGTTGACTGAAGCTTTCTTT
many	.	TRBV28	TRBJ2-5	CASSYPLSPQKETQYF	TGTGCCAGCAGTTACCCATTAAGCCCACAAAAAGAGACCCAGTACTTC
.	TRBD2	TRBV6-1	TRBJ2-3	CASSGGGVTDTQYF	TGTGCCAGCAGTGGGGGGGGGGTCACAGATACGCAGTATTTT
.	TRBD1	TRBV28	TRBJ2-5	CASSRRDRGNVKTQYF	TGTGCCAGCAGTCGGCGGGACAGGGGAAACGTAAAGACCCAGTACTTC
many	.	TRBV6-5	TRBJ2-3	CASSYSRRSGAGDFSTDTQYF	TGTGCCAGCAGTTACTCGAGGCGCTCGGGCGCCGGAGATTTCAGCACAGATACGCAGTATTTT
many	TRBD2	TRBV28	TRBJ2-1	CASSSPRLAGDEQFF	TGTGCCAGCAGTTCACCCCGACTAGCGGGAGATGAGCAGTTCTTC
.	.	TRBV2	TRBJ2-7	CASRQGLSYEQYF	TGTGCCAGCAGGCAGGGACTTTCCTACGAGCAGTACTTC
many	.	TRBV18	TRBJ1-1	CASSPPLENTEAFF	TGTGCCAGCTCACCACCTCTTGAGAACACTGAAGCTTTCTTT
many	.	TRBV27	TRBJ2-1	CATFDQLNDNEQFF	TGTGCCACCTTCGACCAGCTAAACGACAATGAGCAGTTCTTC
many	TRBD2	TRBV7-2	TRBJ2-2	CASSSLLAGGPNGELFF	TGTGCCAGCAGCTCACTACTAGCGGGAGGGCCGAACGGGGAGCTGTTTTTT
many	TRBD1	TRBV12-5	TRBJ1-2	CASGSSGGGYGYTF	TGTGCTAGTGGATCCTCAGGGGGCGGTTATGGCTACACCTTC
many	.	TRBV7-9	TRBJ2-1	CASSLGLATEQFF	TGTGCCAGCAGCTTAGGGTTAGCCACTGAGCAGTTCTTC
many	.	TRBV7-2	TRBJ2-4	CASSPGIAKNIQYF	TGTGCCAGCAGTCCAGGCATAGCCAAAAACATTCAGTACTTC
many	.	TRBV2	TRBJ1-1	CASTGGQSEAFF	TGTGCCAGCACCGGGGGGCAGTCTGAAGCTTTCTTT
.	TRBD2	TRBV29-1	TRBJ2-5	CSVVDRGGEETQYF	TGCAGCGTTGTGGACCGCGGGGGGGAAGAGACCCAGTACTTC
many	.	TRBV7-9	TRBJ1-1	CASSSARGGSEAFF	TGTGCCAGCAGCTCGGCCAGGGGAGGATCTGAAGCTTTCTTT
many	.	TRBV12-5	TRBJ1-5	CASGFLPGTDYSNQPQHF	TGTGCTAGTGGTTTCCTCCCCGGGACGGACTATAGCAATCAGCCCCAGCATTTT
many	.	TRBV12-3/TRBV12-4	TRBJ1-2	CASSLAGSDYGYTF	TGTGCCAGCAGTTTGGCAGGGAGTGACTATGGCTACACCTTC
many	.	TRBV11-2	TRBJ2-5	CASSLDTETQYF	TGTGCCAGCAGCTTAGACACTGAGACCCAGTACTTC
many	TRBD1	TRBV27	TRBJ1-1	CASSPGWTGRGTEAFF	TGTGCCAGCAGTCCGGGGTGGACAGGGAGGGGGACTGAAGCTTTCTTT
once	.	TRBV4-1	TRBJ2-3	CASSQVRRTPTDTQYF	TGCGCCAGCAGCCAAGTTCGCAGAACGCCCACAGATACGCAGTATTTT
many	.	TRBV12-3/TRBV12-4	TRBJ1-4	CASSRYGGTNEKLFF	TGTGCCAGCAGCCGCTACGGGGGGACTAATGAAAAACTGTTTTTT
many	.	TRBV5-1	TRBJ1-6	CASSWTDAYNSPLHF	TGCGCCAGCAGCTGGACTGATGCCTATAATTCACCCCTCCACTTT
few	.	TRBV20-1	TRBJ2-2	CSAPQLDPGELFF	TGCAGTGCCCCCCAATTAGATCCCGGGGAGCTGTTTTTT
many	.	TRBV7-2	TRBJ1-2	CASTQSLGEDYGYTF	TGTGCCAGCACCCAATCATTGGGCGAGGACTATGGCTACACCTTC